This entry lists 10 T cell receptor beta chains sequenced from one sample in a study of regulatory T cells in long-lasting Graves disease. The sample's time point: persistent/refractory GD, antithyroid drugs over 5 years with positive TRAb. From RNA extracted from PBMCs, the TCR library was made. Arm-PCR of CDR3 regions and iRepertoire HTBI primers were the basis on which TCR beta libraries were built. TCRdb reanalysed the multiplex PCR reads using MiXCR and keeps one entry per CDR3 protein. The sample shows about 310,000 distinct CDR3 sequences, 20% to 25% of them seen only once. The specimen comprised peripheral blood mononuclear cells (PBMCs), sampled when the disease was refractory, from a patient treated with antithyroid drugs. These receptors were collected from a female donor with Graves disease.

Regarding this clonotype: An end of the junction does not agree with germline; a read error may underlie this. The J gene is TRBJ2-1, the V gene TRBV5-4; D is uncertain. The CDR3 is made up of 14 amino acids. From germline, CDR1 is SGHNT and CDR2 YYREEE (reference sequence). The DNA for the CDR3 is TGTGCCAACAGCCGGCCGGAGTCCTACAATGAGCAGTTCTTC. Translation: CANSRPESYNEQFF.

The genes are TRBV29-1 and TRBJ2-7; D gene uncertain. Deletions cut 6 bases from V and 5 bases from J, with 11 bases between. CDR1 is SQVTM and CDR2 is ANQGSEA in the germline V gene. CDR3 length equals 11 residues. CDR3 amino acids: CSVVAWDEQYF. For the CDR3, the DNA is TGCAGCGTCGTTGCCTGGGACGAGCAGTACTTC.

V is TRBV19 and J is TRBJ2-2, with unresolved D. The CDR3 contains 15 residues. Germline assignment: CDR1 LNHDA and CDR2 SQIVND (reference sequence). Trimming took off 5 bases at V and 1 base at J, with 11 bases between the two ends. The CDR3 region has the DNA TGTGCCAGTAGTCCGACCGACTGGAACACCGGGGAGCTGTTTTTT. Translation gives CASSPTDWNTGELFF.

This clonotype was recorded at least ten times. V gene TRBV7-9 combines with J gene TRBJ2-1, with 13 bases lining up with TRBD2. This CDR3 has 19 residues. The germline CDR1 and CDR2 sequences are SEHNR and FQNEAQ (reference sequence). V lost 1 base and J lost 4; bases outside the gene matches: 10. CDR3 sequence reads: CASSLVGTSGMRAYNEQFF. The CDR3 DNA reads as TGTGCCAGCAGCTTAGTAGGGACTAGCGGGATGCGGGCTTACAATGAGCAGTTCTTC.

The gene calls are TRBV30 and TRBJ1-1; D possibly corresponds to TRBD1 (5 bases). CDR3 length equals 13 residues. CDR1 is GTSNPN, CDR2 SVGIG, per germline (reference sequence). The ends were cut back, 1 base at V and 8 bases at J, with 14 bases in the middle. The CDR3 nucleotides are TGTGCCTGGAGTGCGGGGGGGAGTGGCGAAGCTTTCTTT. Its protein product is CAWSAGGSGEAFF.

The chain has TRBV28 and TRBJ2-1; TRBD2 might be the D (5 bases). The V gene's germline CDR1 is MDHEN and CDR2 SYDVKM. V was shortened by 6 bases and J by 13 bases, with 25 bases between the two germline ends. This CDR3 is 15 amino acids long. The CDR3 region has the DNA TGTGCCAGCAGCACCCCGGGCGGGCAGCGATATTACCAGTTCTTC. This encodes CASSTPGGQRYYQFF.

The CDR3: CASSTAFTDTQYF. CDR3 DNA: TGTGCCAGCAGTACCGCCTTCACAGATACGCAGTATTTT. The chain links TRBV27 to TRBJ2-3; no clear D. CDR3 length equals 13 residues. Germline CDR1 reads MNHEY; CDR2 reads SMNVEV (reference sequence). Trimming took off 5 bases at V and 2 bases at J, with 8 bases between the two ends.

Only a few counts were recorded for this clonotype. CDR3 sequence: CASSLSLGLANEQYF. For the CDR3, the DNA is TGTGCCAGCAGTTTATCTCTGGGACTAGCCAACGAGCAGTACTTC. V gene TRBV27 combines with J gene TRBJ2-7; 9 bases agree with TRBD2. The ends lost 0 bases at V and 5 bases at J; junction bases unmatched: 5. The CDR3 is made up of 15 amino acids. Looked up from germline, CDR1 is MNHEY and CDR2 is SMNVEV (reference sequence).

This clonotype was seen repeatedly, ten times or more. V gene TRBV7-2 combines with J gene TRBJ2-5; TRBD2 matches 7 bases. The CDR3 sequence is 15 residues long. Germline assignment: CDR1 SGHTA and CDR2 FQGNSA. With V trimmed by 2 bases and J by 5 bases, 8 bases remained unmatched. In DNA, the CDR3 is TGTGCCAGCAGCTTAAATGCGGGAGTCGGTGAGACCCAGTACTTC. Protein: CASSLNAGVGETQYF.

The table lists this clonotype with many counts. V is TRBV9 and J is TRBJ2-5; 13 positions agree with TRBD2. The germline gives CDR1 SGDLS, CDR2 YYNGEE. This CDR3 is 17 amino acids long. With V trimmed by 3 bases and J by 1 base, 6 bases remained unmatched. CDR3 sequence: CASSGTSGSDSQETQYF. Written as DNA, the CDR3 is TGTGCCAGCAGCGGGACTAGCGGGAGTGATTCCCAAGAGACCCAGTACTTC.